A selection of T cell receptor beta chains follows, all from one sample in a study of blood T cell repertoires in COVID-19. The repertoire was sequenced with immunoSEQ multiplex PCR; TCRdb's copy has only in-frame clones and lacks some. In the table there are about 240,000 clones, 65% to 90% of which are singletons. The sequenced material came from peripheral blood. The source is a woman in her 70s with acute or convalescent COVID-19. Each CDR3 is given with its conserved first and last residue. Fields, in order: D gene, clone size, J gene, V gene, CDR3 protein, CDR3 DNA. A D gene is named only where the DNA matches it firmly. The size field is filled for only some rows; it gives once, few, many or a size class.

D gene: TRBD1; clone size: .; J gene: TRBJ2-5; V gene: TRBV7-9; CDR3 protein: CASSLSGGLETQYF; CDR3 DNA: TGTGCCAGCAGCTTATCAGGGGGCTTGGAGACCCAGTACTTC
D gene: TRBD1; clone size: .; J gene: TRBJ1-1; V gene: TRBV7-9; CDR3 protein: CASSHGDRGTEAFF; CDR3 DNA: TGTGCCAGCAGCCACGGGGACAGGGGCACTGAAGCTTTCTTT
D gene: TRBD1; clone size: few; J gene: TRBJ1-2; V gene: TRBV6-6; CDR3 protein: CASSRDRGTDYGYTF; CDR3 DNA: TGTGCCAGCAGTCGGGACAGGGGGACCGATTATGGCTACACCTTC
D gene: .; clone size: .; J gene: TRBJ2-1; V gene: TRBV19; CDR3 protein: CASSQGHFYNEQFF; CDR3 DNA: TGTGCCAGTAGTCAGGGACATTTCTACAATGAGCAGTTCTTC
D gene: .; clone size: .; J gene: TRBJ2-1; V gene: TRBV10-1; CDR3 protein: CASSEAGANYNEQFF; CDR3 DNA: TGCGCCAGCAGTGAGGCGGGGGCTAACTACAATGAGCAGTTCTTC
D gene: TRBD1; clone size: .; J gene: TRBJ1-4; V gene: TRBV2; CDR3 protein: CASTRSQGAGEKLFF; CDR3 DNA: TGTGCCAGCACCAGAAGCCAGGGGGCAGGTGAAAAACTGTTTTTT
D gene: .; clone size: .; J gene: TRBJ1-5; V gene: TRBV5-4; CDR3 protein: CASTQHRGNQPQHF; CDR3 DNA: TGTGCCAGCACCCAGCACAGGGGCAATCAGCCCCAGCATTTT
D gene: TRBD2; clone size: once; J gene: TRBJ2-1; V gene: TRBV4-1; CDR3 protein: CASSQEIGGGLNEQFF; CDR3 DNA: TGCGCCAGCAGCCAAGAGATAGGCGGGGGGCTCAATGAGCAGTTCTTC
D gene: TRBD1; clone size: .; J gene: TRBJ1-2; V gene: TRBV19; CDR3 protein: CASSMGTEPWDGYTF; CDR3 DNA: TGTGCCAGTAGTATGGGGACAGAGCCTTGGGATGGCTACACCTTC
D gene: .; clone size: .; J gene: TRBJ1-1; V gene: TRBV12-3/TRBV12-4; CDR3 protein: CASSSLYEAFF; CDR3 DNA: TGTGCCAGCAGTTCCCTTTATGAAGCTTTCTTT
D gene: .; clone size: .; J gene: TRBJ1-1; V gene: TRBV28; CDR3 protein: CASSLRGMNTEAFF; CDR3 DNA: TGTGCCAGCAGTTTACGGGGGATGAACACTGAAGCTTTCTTT
D gene: .; clone size: .; J gene: TRBJ1-4; V gene: TRBV5-4; CDR3 protein: CASAESTNEKLFF; CDR3 DNA: TGTGCCAGCGCCGAGTCAACTAATGAAAAACTGTTTTTT
D gene: .; clone size: .; J gene: TRBJ1-1; V gene: TRBV19; CDR3 protein: CASSYRLRAWTEAFF; CDR3 DNA: TGTGCCAGTAGTTACAGGCTTCGGGCATGGACTGAAGCTTTCTTT
D gene: .; clone size: few; J gene: TRBJ2-7; V gene: TRBV7-9; CDR3 protein: CATSGVPAYEQYF; CDR3 DNA: TGTGCCACTTCGGGAGTTCCGGCCTACGAGCAGTACTTC
D gene: .; clone size: .; J gene: TRBJ2-1; V gene: TRBV3-1/TRBV3-2; CDR3 protein: CASSQVGLEQFF; CDR3 DNA: TGTGCCAGCAGCCAAGTTGGGCTAGAGCAGTTCTTC
D gene: .; clone size: .; J gene: TRBJ2-3; V gene: TRBV10-1; CDR3 protein: CASSERTTGEDTQYF; CDR3 DNA: TGCGCCAGCAGTGAAAGAACGACCGGGGAAGATACGCAGTATTTT
D gene: .; clone size: .; J gene: TRBJ1-5; V gene: TRBV3-1/TRBV3-2; CDR3 protein: CASSTTWGGQPQHF; CDR3 DNA: TGTGCCAGCTCTACCACGTGGGGAGGTCAGCCCCAGCATTTT
D gene: .; clone size: .; J gene: TRBJ1-3; V gene: TRBV12-3/TRBV12-4; CDR3 protein: CASSLESGNTIYF; CDR3 DNA: TGTGCCAGCAGTTTGGAGTCTGGAAACACCATATATTTT
D gene: .; clone size: .; J gene: TRBJ2-7; V gene: TRBV5-6; CDR3 protein: CASSFDRDFYEQYF; CDR3 DNA: TGTGCCAGCAGCTTCGACAGGGACTTCTACGAGCAGTACTTC
D gene: .; clone size: .; J gene: TRBJ2-5; V gene: TRBV23-1; CDR3 protein: CASSQPFLREETQYF; CDR3 DNA: TGCGCCAGCAGTCAACCCTTTTTGCGAGAAGAGACCCAGTACTTC
D gene: .; clone size: .; J gene: TRBJ1-1; V gene: TRBV4-1; CDR3 protein: CASSQDPRPVNTEAFF; CDR3 DNA: TGCGCCAGCAGCCAAGATCCCCGCCCAGTGAACACTGAAGCTTTCTTT
D gene: .; clone size: .; J gene: TRBJ1-1; V gene: TRBV19; CDR3 protein: CASSFQWNTEAFF; CDR3 DNA: TGTGCCAGTAGCTTCCAGTGGAACACTGAAGCTTTCTTT